A single sample gave rise to the 32 T cell receptor beta chains below, sequenced in a study of neurological immune-mediated disorders. Via MiXCR, TCRdb re-called the 5' RACE reads, giving one row per CDR3 protein. The sample shows 30,000 to 40,000 distinct CDR3 sequences, less than 5% of them seen only once. The sample comprised PBMCs. Receptors were obtained from a man aged 25 to 45 with multiple sclerosis.

The table lists this clonotype with many counts. V and J are TRBV6-5 and TRBJ1-6; TRBD1 matches at 9 bases. CDR3 size: 15 residues. Germline V gene sequence: CDR1 MNHEY, CDR2 SVGAGI. The V and J ends lost 0 bases and 10 bases, in that order; junction bases with no gene match: 4. The CDR3 DNA reads as TGTGCCAGCAGTTACTCCGCGGACAGGGGCTCACCCCTCCACTTT. It codes for CASSYSADRGSPLHF.

Many counts were recorded for this clonotype. The chain has TRBV9 and TRBJ1-1; D is possibly TRBD1 (5 bases). The CDR3 has 12 amino acids. Germline V gene lookup returns CDR1 SGDLS and CDR2 YYNGEE. The V gene lost 3 bases and the J gene lost 5 bases, with 8 bases spanning the gap. CDR3 nucleotide sequence: TGTGCCAGCAGCGCTCAGGGAACTGAAGCTTTCTTT. As protein: CASSAQGTEAFF.

This clonotype was detected ten times or more. The chain combines TRBV5-5 with TRBJ1-1; D uncertain. The germline CDR1 and CDR2 sequences are SGHKS and YYEKEE (reference sequence). V was cut by 0 bases and J by 3 bases, with 6 bases left in between. The CDR3 consists of 13 residues. CDR3 sequence (DNA): TGTGCCAGCAGCTTGGACACGTACACTGAAGCTTTCTTT. It encodes CASSLDTYTEAFF. Full variable domain (outside the CDR3, taken from reference TRBV5-5 and TRBJ1-1): DAGVTQSPTHLIKTRGQQVTLRCSPISGHKSVSWYQQVLGQGPQFIFQYYEKEERGRGNFPDRFSARQFPNYSSELNVNALLLGDSALYLCASSLDTYTEAFFGQGTRLTVV.

Ten or more counts support this clonotype. V and J are TRBV3-1 and TRBJ2-5; weak D call: TRBD2 (5 bases). V dropped 1 base and J dropped 2 bases, with 14 bases sitting between them. The CDR3 runs 16 residues. CDR1 and CDR2 from the germline V gene are LGHDT and YNNKEL (reference sequence). The CDR3, as DNA: TGTGCCAGCAGCCAAGGATCGTCTAGCAGACAAGAGACCCAGTACTTC. This codes for CASSQGSSSRQETQYF.

This clonotype was counted at least ten times. This chain joins TRBV9 and TRBJ2-7, with D possibly being TRBD1 or TRBD2 (5 bases each). The CDR3 sequence is 15 residues long. Germline loops: CDR1 SGDLS, CDR2 YYNGEE. V was shortened by 5 bases and J by 3 bases, with 18 bases between the two germline ends. CDR3 nucleotides: TGTGCCAGCAGTATCGCACCGGGGCGATTCTACGAGCAGTACTTC. It yields the protein CASSIAPGRFYEQYF. The full variable domain, its missing parts supplied by reference TRBV9 and TRBJ2-7, is DSGVTQTPKHLITATGQRVTLRCSPRSGDLSVYWYQQSLDQGLQFLIQYYNGEERAKGNILERFSAQQFPDLHSELNLSSLELGDSALYFCASSIAPGRFYEQYFGPGTRLTVT.

This clonotype was seen many times. The chain has TRBV5-1 and TRBJ2-1, with 9 nucleotides matching TRBD2. Trimming took 4 bases from V and 7 from J; bases not matched to a gene: 12. This CDR3 contains 16 residues. Per germline, CDR1 SGHRS and CDR2 YFSETQ. CDR3: CASSPRSSGVTNEQFF. The CDR3 DNA is TGCGCCAGCAGCCCTCGGTCTAGCGGGGTCACTAATGAGCAGTTCTTC.

At least ten counts were recorded for this clonotype. J is TRBJ1-1 and V is TRBV7-2; D is undetermined. The CDR3 runs 14 residues. V was shortened by 2 bases and J by 0 bases, with 7 bases between the two germline ends. Germline V CDR1 and CDR2: SGHTA, FQGNSA. CDR3 sequence reads: CASSLYGVNTEAFF. The DNA for the CDR3 is TGTGCCAGCAGCTTATACGGGGTGAACACTGAAGCTTTCTTT.

Concerning this clonotype itself: This may be a read error: a much more frequent sequence differs by one nucleotide. The rearrangement links TRBV5-1 to TRBJ2-7; D assignment may be TRBD1 or TRBD2 (5 bases each). Germline V gene sequence: CDR1 SGHRS, CDR2 YFSETQ. CDR3 length: 13 residues. V was shortened by 4 bases and J by 4 bases, with 12 bases between the two germline ends. The CDR3 bases are TGCGCCAGCAGCGGGGGAATTCATTACGAGCAGTACTTC. This sequence encodes CASSGGIHYEQYF. Based on the CDR3 plus reference TRBV5-1 and TRBJ2-7, the full variable domain is KAGVTQTPRYLIKTRGQQVTLSCSPISGHRSVSWYQQTPGQGLQFLFEYFSETQRNKGNFPGRFSGRQFSNSRSEMNVSTLELGDSALYLCASSGGIHYEQYFGPGTRLTVT.

This clonotype has ten or more counts. V usage is TRBV5-6 and J usage is TRBJ2-7; D unclear. CDR3 length equals 13 residues. Per the germline V gene, CDR1 is SGHDT and CDR2 is YYEEEE. The V gene lost 2 bases and the J gene lost 2 bases, with 8 bases spanning the gap. Here the CDR3 DNA reads TGTGCCAGCAGCTTTTTCGGTACCTACGAGCAGTACTTC. It encodes CASSFFGTYEQYF.

This clonotype appeared many times. The chain is built from TRBV5-1 and TRBJ1-1; D possibly corresponds to TRBD1 (5 bases). Trimming removed 1 base at V and 1 base at J, with 14 bases between. Looked up from germline, CDR1 is SGHRS and CDR2 is YFSETQ. There are 16 residues in the CDR3. CDR3 in amino acids: CASSLSAGRANTEAFF. CDR3 in DNA: TGCGCCAGCAGCTTGTCGGCAGGGCGAGCGAACACTGAAGCTTTCTTT.

This clonotype was observed at least ten times. V usage is TRBV6-5 and J usage is TRBJ2-2; D is unresolved. V gave up 7 bases and J gave up 6 bases, with 6 bases separating them. The CDR3 is 11 amino acids. Per the germline V gene, CDR1 is MNHEY and CDR2 is SVGAGI. This CDR3 reads CASKLAGELFF. CDR3 in DNA: TGTGCCAGCAAGCTGGCCGGGGAGCTGTTTTTT.

The chain has TRBV10-3 and TRBJ1-1, with 10 bases identical to TRBD1. The CDR3 runs to 14 residues. Germline V gives CDR1 ENHRY, CDR2 SYGVKD. The V segment lost 7 bases and the J segment 6 bases; nucleotides outside the gene matches: 8. The CDR3 is CAITGGQGRPEAFF. The CDR3 bases are TGTGCCATCACTGGGGGACAGGGGCGCCCTGAAGCTTTCTTT.

This clonotype was counted at least ten times. This chain connects TRBV7-2 to TRBJ2-3; tentative D call: TRBD2 (6 bases). The CDR3 runs to 13 residues. V lost 5 bases, J lost 4 bases, and 10 bases lay in between. Germline loops: CDR1 SGHTA, CDR2 FQGNSA. In DNA form, the CDR3 reads TGTGCCAGCAGCCGACTAGTGGCAGATACGCAGTATTTT. This gives the protein CASSRLVADTQYF.

This clonotype was counted ten times or more. The gene calls are TRBV20-1 and TRBJ1-5; D possibly corresponds to TRBD1 (6 bases). V lost 3 bases and J 5 bases, leaving 11 bases between the germline ends. Germline CDR1 is DFQATT and CDR2 is SNEGSKA (reference sequence). The CDR3 consists of 13 residues. In nucleotides, the CDR3 is TGCAGTGCTAGCCGACAGGCCCATCAGCCCCAGCATTTT. It is translated as CSASRQAHQPQHF.

This clonotype was seen ten or more times. The chain employs TRBV6-6 and TRBJ2-5; tentatively, D is TRBD1 (6 bases). The germline V gene has CDR1 MNHNY and CDR2 SVGAGI (reference sequence). Trimming removed 7 bases from V and 1 base from J, with 10 bases in between. The CDR3 is 13 amino acids. CDR3 residues: CASKRTAQETQYF. The CDR3 DNA reads as TGTGCCAGCAAAAGGACAGCCCAAGAGACCCAGTACTTC.

This chain connects TRBV20-1 to TRBJ2-7; 9 positions agree with TRBD1. The CDR3 totals 15 residues. V gave up 6 bases and J gave up 4 bases; unmatched junction bases: 13. From germline, CDR1 is DFQATT and CDR2 SNEGSKA (reference sequence). CDR3: CSAPNAGTGPYEQYF. CDR3 coding DNA: TGCAGTGCCCCTAATGCGGGGACAGGGCCATACGAGCAGTACTTC.

This clonotype was counted at least ten times. The chain is built from TRBV9 and TRBJ2-4; possible D gene TRBD1, 6 bases. This CDR3 is 13 amino acids long. Trimming pared 7 bases from V and 4 bases from J, leaving 12 bases between. Germline CDR1 and CDR2: SGDLS and YYNGEE. DNA of the CDR3: TGTGCCAGCGAGGACAGAGAGAAAAACATTCAGTACTTC. It encodes CASEDREKNIQYF.

This clonotype appeared many times. This chain connects TRBV5-1 to TRBJ2-3; TRBD2 is a possible D gene (7 bases). Trimming pared 3 bases from V and 0 bases from J, leaving 11 bases between. The CDR3 extends over 15 amino acids. Germline assignment: CDR1 SGHRS and CDR2 YFSETQ. CDR3 amino acids: CASSWRGPSTDTQYF. The CDR3 region has the DNA TGCGCCAGCAGCTGGCGGGGGCCTAGCACAGATACGCAGTATTTT.

The rearrangement joins TRBV5-1 to TRBJ2-7; 7 bases line up with TRBD1. Germline-derived CDR1 and CDR2 are SGHRS and YFSETQ. The CDR3 sequence is 17 residues long. The ends lost 4 bases at V and 3 bases at J; junction bases unmatched: 16. The CDR3: CASSLSDRDRTIYEQYF. Here the CDR3 DNA reads TGCGCCAGCAGCCTCTCAGATCGGGACAGAACTATCTACGAGCAGTACTTC.

This clonotype was observed many times. This rearrangement joins TRBV20-1 to TRBJ1-6; TRBD1 aligns across 8 bases. This CDR3 is built from 13 residues. Per germline, CDR1 DFQATT and CDR2 SNEGSKA (reference sequence). J gave up 9 bases and V 6 bases, and 7 bases lay outside the gene matches. CDR3 DNA sequence: TGCAGTGCAATAGCAGGGGGCGGTTCACCCCTCCACTTT. Its translation: CSAIAGGGSPLHF.

This clonotype was seen at least ten times. The V gene is TRBV3-1, the J gene TRBJ1-2; no definite D call. The CDR3 has 14 residues. Germline lookup yields CDR1 LGHDT and CDR2 YNNKEL (reference sequence). Trimming took off 1 base at V and 4 bases at J, with 10 bases between the two ends. CDR3 bases: TGTGCCAGCAGCCAAGGGAGGACTCCCTATGGCTACACCTTC. Its protein product is CASSQGRTPYGYTF.

Many counts were recorded for this clonotype. The J gene is TRBJ2-2, the V gene TRBV7-3; TRBD1 matches at 8 bases. This CDR3 has 15 amino acids. CDR1 is SGHTA and CDR2 is FQGTGA in the germline V gene. J lost 4 bases, V lost 4 bases, and 5 bases had no gene match. As DNA, the CDR3 is TGTGCCAGCAGCTCCCCTACAGGGGGCACCGGGGAGCTGTTTTTT. Translation gives CASSSPTGGTGELFF.

This clonotype was seen many times. V usage is TRBV5-1 and J usage is TRBJ1-6, with TRBD1 matching 7 bases. With 5 bases clipped from V and 10 bases from J, the junction kept 6 bases outside the gene matches. Germline loops: CDR1 SGHRS, CDR2 YFSETQ. The CDR3 runs to 13 residues. CDR3 sequence reads: CASSTGEESPLHF. CDR3 in DNA: TGCGCCAGCAGTACAGGGGAGGAATCACCCCTCCACTTT.

The J gene is TRBJ1-4, the V gene TRBV4-3; D remains unclear. The CDR3 loop spans 14 amino acids. V was shortened by 0 bases and J by 4 bases, with 6 bases between the two germline ends. Germline assignment: CDR1 LGHNA and CDR2 YSLEER. Written as DNA, the CDR3 is TGCGCCAGCAGCCAAGATCATTTTAATGAAAAACTGTTTTTT. Encoded protein: CASSQDHFNEKLFF.

The table lists this clonotype with many counts. The chain is built from TRBV3-1 and TRBJ2-1, with D perhaps TRBD2 (6 bases). Germline V lookup: CDR1 LGHDT, CDR2 YNNKEL (reference sequence). V was clipped by 3 bases and J by 3 bases, with 12 bases between them. The CDR3 length is 15 residues. CDR3 sequence reads: CASSQGLRYYNEQFF. The CDR3 DNA reads as TGTGCCAGCAGCCAGGGACTCCGATACTACAATGAGCAGTTCTTC.

This clonotype was detected ten times or more. The rearrangement joins TRBV11-2 to TRBJ2-5; 9 bases are shared with TRBD1. V was pared by 6 bases and J by 5 bases, with 1 base of the junction left unmatched. The CDR3 extends over 12 amino acids. The germline CDR1 and CDR2 sequences are SGHAT and FQNNGV. The chain's CDR3 is CASRGQGETQYF. In DNA, the CDR3 is TGTGCCAGCAGGGGACAGGGCGAGACCCAGTACTTC. Based on the CDR3 plus reference TRBV11-2 and TRBJ2-5, the full variable domain is EAGVAQSPRYKIIEKRQSVAFWCNPISGHATLYWYQQILGQGPKLLIQFQNNGVVDDSQLPKDRFSAERLKGVDSTLKIQPAKLEDSAVYLCASRGQGETQYFGPGTRLLVL.

This clonotype was counted many times. The junction shows a germline mismatch at one end, possibly a read error. The chain uses TRBV20-1 and TRBJ1-2; D gene unclear. The CDR3 spans 10 residues. The germline V gene encodes CDR1 DFQATT and CDR2 SNEGSKA (reference sequence). CDR3 nucleotides: TGCAGTGCTAGAGATCTAGGGTTACTCTTC. Amino acids: CSARDLGLLF.

This clonotype was seen ten or more times. The chain couples TRBV7-8 to TRBJ2-7; 7 nucleotides line up with TRBD1. V lost 2 bases and J lost 3; bases outside the gene matches: 7. The CDR3 runs to 15 residues. Germline V gene data show CDR1 as SGHVS and CDR2 as FQNEAQ. The CDR3 is CASSLLPGQSYEQYF. The DNA for the CDR3 is TGTGCCAGCAGCTTACTCCCGGGACAGAGCTACGAGCAGTACTTC.

This clonotype was counted at least ten times. V and J are TRBV11-3 and TRBJ2-1, with D possibly being TRBD1 (5 bases). The germline gives CDR1 SGHNT, CDR2 YENEEA. Deletions cut 5 bases from V and 4 bases from J, with 9 bases between. The CDR3 is made up of 13 amino acids. CDR3 loop: CASSADSYNEQFF. CDR3 coding DNA: TGTGCCAGCAGCGCAGACAGTTACAATGAGCAGTTCTTC.

The chain employs TRBV5-1 and TRBJ1-1; no clear D. The CDR3 spans 14 residues. Germline CDR1 reads SGHRS; CDR2 reads YFSETQ. V lost 0 bases, J lost 3 bases, and 9 bases lay in between. CDR3 nucleotide sequence: TGCGCCAGCAGCTTGGACGGATTCGACACTGAAGCTTTCTTT. This gives the protein CASSLDGFDTEAFF.

This clonotype was found many times. The chain has TRBV20-1 and TRBJ1-2, with a weak D call TRBD1 (5 bases). V was clipped by 0 bases and J by 2 bases, with 19 bases between them. The CDR3 extends over 17 amino acids. CDR1 and CDR2 (germline): DFQATT, SNEGSKA (reference sequence). CDR3 DNA sequence: TGCAGTGCTAGAGATCAGGGCAGCCCGGGGGGGAACTATGGCTACACCTTC. Protein sequence: CSARDQGSPGGNYGYTF.

This clonotype came up a few times. V and J are TRBV6-6 and TRBJ2-1; possibly TRBD1 or TRBD2 for D (5 bases each). The CDR3 runs to 15 residues. Germline V gene sequence: CDR1 MNHNY, CDR2 SVGAGI (reference sequence). V was cut by 5 bases and J by 4 bases, with 15 bases left in between. The CDR3 protein is CASSPSGTTYNEQFF. DNA for the CDR3: TGTGCCAGCAGTCCCTCAGGGACCACATACAATGAGCAGTTCTTC.